This entry features one T cell receptor beta chain sequence. The entry originates in a study of T cell responses to AZD1222 COVID-19 vaccine. The V end was cut by 4 bases, the J end by 0 bases, with 5 bases between. This CDR3 region has 12 residues. Germline V gene data show CDR1 as SGHDT and CDR2 as YYEEEE. Assay: immunoSEQ multiplex PCR; the TCRdb copy retains only in-frame clones and omits some. Of about 190,000 clones in the sample, roughly 93% were seen once. This TCR came from an adult in good health. V and J are TRBV5-6 and TRBJ2-7; D gene uncertain. The sequencing here drew on peripheral blood, taken on day 0 of AZD1222 vaccination. The CDR3 region is CASSTSSYEQYF. The DNA of the CDR3 is TGTGCCAGCAGCACCAGCTCCTACGAGCAGTACTTC.